Presented here are 28 T cell receptor beta chains from one specimen sequenced in a study of cytomegalovirus exposure and HLA in healthy donors. The protocol was immunoSEQ multiplex PCR, while the TCRdb copy is restricted to in-frame clones and leaves out a portion. Of some 150,000 clones listed, roughly nine tenths are singletons. The sample comprised PBMCs. The source of these receptors is a woman younger than 35 in good health and CMV-seropositive.

V is TRBV5-1 and J is TRBJ2-1; D gene uncertain. Trimming pared 0 bases from V and 7 bases from J, leaving 8 bases between. The CDR3 contains 13 residues. CDR1 is SGHRS, CDR2 YFSETQ, per germline. This chain's CDR3 is CASSLVGWNEQFF. Written as DNA, the CDR3 is TGCGCCAGCAGCTTGGTCGGGTGGAATGAGCAGTTCTTC.

The chain links TRBV10-3 to TRBJ2-1, with 8 bases that match TRBD1. This CDR3 contains 15 residues. Germline CDR1 is ENHRY and CDR2 is SYGVKD. Unmatched junction bases numbered 5, after V lost 4 bases and J lost 3 bases. The CDR3 DNA reads TGTGCCATCAGTGGGCCGGGACAGGTCTACAATGAGCAGTTCTTC. Translation gives CAISGPGQVYNEQFF.

The chain recombines TRBV19 with TRBJ1-2; 7 bases fit TRBD1. Germline V lookup: CDR1 LNHDA, CDR2 SQIVND (reference sequence). The CDR3 spans 15 residues. The V and J ends lost 4 bases and 8 bases, in that order; junction bases with no gene match: 13. CDR3 in DNA: TGTGCCAGTAGTACCCTTCCCCTGGGGACAGAAGGCTACACCTTC. Protein sequence: CASSTLPLGTEGYTF.

This clone has only one observation. The chain employs TRBV19 and TRBJ2-7; D perhaps matches TRBD2 (5 bases). The CDR3 is 16 amino acids. CDR1 is LNHDA, CDR2 SQIVND, per germline (reference sequence). Trimming cost V 1 base and J 0 bases, with 13 bases left between them. Here the CDR3 DNA reads TGTGCCAGTAGTATAGGTGGGAGCCCCAGCTCCTACGAGCAGTACTTC. This codes for CASSIGGSPSSYEQYF.

The rearrangement joins TRBV7-9 to TRBJ2-3; a weak D match, TRBD1 (5 bases). Germline V gene data show CDR1 as SEHNR and CDR2 as FQNEAQ (reference sequence). V shed 11 bases and J shed 2 bases, with 11 bases lying between them. CDR3 length: 12 amino acids. CDR3 nucleotides: TGTGCCGCAGGGCGAGACACAGATACGCAGTATTTT. The encoded protein is CAAGRDTDTQYF.

The V gene is TRBV18, the J gene TRBJ1-1, with a possible D match to TRBD1 (6 bases). The CDR3 has 15 residues. CDR1 is KGHSH, CDR2 LQKENI, per germline. Between the trimmed V and J ends, which lost 5 bases and 3 bases, there was a span of 16 bases. CDR3 sequence reads: CASSSLTGDYTEAFF. The CDR3 nucleotides are TGTGCCAGCTCATCCCTGACAGGCGACTACACTGAAGCTTTCTTT.

This chain uses TRBV28 with TRBJ1-4, with TRBD1 identical over 7 bases. Germline assignment: CDR1 MDHEN and CDR2 SYDVKM. V gave up 5 bases and J gave up 3 bases; unmatched junction bases: 15. The CDR3 has 18 amino acids. The CDR3 DNA sequence: TGTGCCAGCAGTCTCTTACCCCTATACAGGGGCCCTAATGAAAAACTGTTTTTT. It translates to CASSLLPLYRGPNEKLFF.

This clone was counted once. This chain links TRBV28 with TRBJ2-1; 7 positions agree with TRBD2. There are 17 residues in the CDR3. The J segment lost 3 bases and the V segment lost 5 bases, leaving 13 bases of the junction unmatched. Germline lookup yields CDR1 MDHEN and CDR2 SYDVKM. The chain's CDR3 is CASSAPGSGAFYNEQFF. CDR3 sequence (DNA): TGTGCCAGCAGTGCCCCCGGGAGCGGGGCGTTCTACAATGAGCAGTTCTTC.

This clone occurred once. The rearrangement uses TRBV5-4 and TRBJ2-7; the match to TRBD2 covers 16 bases. The V gene end was trimmed by 4 bases and the J gene end by 6 bases; junction bases not matched to a gene: 7. The germline CDR1 and CDR2 sequences are SGHNT and YYREEE (reference sequence). The CDR3 contains 16 residues. CDR3 in DNA: TGTGCCAGCAGCCAAGATGGGACTAGCGGGGGGGCCGAGCAGTACTTC. This codes for CASSQDGTSGGAEQYF.

The J gene is TRBJ1-6, the V gene TRBV7-2; D possibly corresponds to TRBD1 (6 bases). The CDR3 extends over 15 amino acids. V dropped 4 bases and J dropped 10 bases, with 17 bases sitting between them. The germline CDR1 and CDR2 sequences are SGHTA and FQGNSA. DNA of the CDR3: TGTGCCAGCAGCTACCAAGACAGGTCCGCATCACCCCTCCACTTT. This translates into CASSYQDRSASPLHF.

The chain has TRBV10-2 and TRBJ2-3, with D perhaps matching TRBD1 (8 bases). Trimming cost V 6 bases and J 1 base, with 17 bases left between them. CDR1 is WSHSY and CDR2 is SAAADI in the germline V gene. The CDR3 sequence is 16 residues long. In DNA form, the CDR3 reads TGCGCCAGCAGGCCTTCACAGGGGGGGGGCACAGATACGCAGTATTTT. This codes for CASRPSQGGGTDTQYF.

The V gene is TRBV7-3, the J gene TRBJ2-2, with D uncertain. Germline CDR1 is SGHTA and CDR2 is FQGTGA. Trimming removed 8 bases at V and 5 bases at J, with 12 bases between. CDR3 size: 13 residues. The CDR3 bases are TGTGCCAGCGGCCGGAAGAGGACCGGGGAGCTGTTTTTT. As protein: CASGRKRTGELFF. Combining the CDR3 with reference TRBV7-3 and TRBJ2-2 gives the whole variable domain GAGVSQTPSNKVTEKGKYVELRCDPISGHTALYWYRQSLGQGPEFLIYFQGTGAADDSGLPNDRFFAVRPEGSVSTLKIQRTERGDSAVYLCASGRKRTGELFFGEGSRLTVL.

About this clone itself: Germline and junction disagree at one end, which may indicate a read error. The chain has TRBV19 and TRBJ2-2; perhaps TRBD1 as D (6 bases). Germline CDR1 LNHDA, CDR2 SQIVND (reference sequence). This CDR3 has 15 residues. CDR3 residues: CASSVESRGTGELFF. The CDR3 nucleotides are TGTGCCAGTAGTGTAGAATCCAGGGGCACCGGGGAGCTGTTTTTT.

The count of this clone is one. As DNA, the CDR3 is TGTGCCAGCAGTGAAGGGACTCAGCGGCATGAAAAACTGTTTTTT. Amino acids: CASSEGTQRHEKLFF. The chain couples TRBV6-1 to TRBJ1-4; D gene uncertain. V lost 1 base and J 6 bases, leaving 12 bases between the germline ends. The CDR3 is 15 amino acids. Germline V lookup: CDR1 MNHNS, CDR2 SASEGT.

Details on this clone: One junction end disagrees with the germline gene, perhaps due to a read error. The chain is built from TRBV2 and TRBJ1-1; 10 nucleotides match TRBD1. The length of the CDR3 is 15 residues. The germline gives CDR1 SNHLY, CDR2 FYNNEI. This CDR3 reads CASSEGDRGKTEAFF. Written as DNA, the CDR3 is TGTGCCAGCAGCGAAGGGGACAGGGGTAAGACTGAAGCTTTCTTT.

The chain joins TRBV30 to TRBJ1-5; D remains unclear. The CDR3 is 13 residues long. Germline lookup yields CDR1 GTSNPN and CDR2 SVGIG (reference sequence). V was cut by 3 bases and J by 7 bases, with 13 bases left in between. The CDR3 loop reads CAWSSEAGQPQHF. The CDR3 DNA reads TGTGCCTGGAGCAGCGAGGCGGGGCAGCCCCAGCATTTT.

The chain links TRBV28 to TRBJ2-2, with D possibly matching TRBD1 (6 bases). The CDR3 loop spans 16 amino acids. CDR1 MDHEN and CDR2 SYDVKM come from the germline V gene. With 6 bases removed from V and 0 bases from J, the gap between germline ends came to 14 bases. CDR3 sequence: CASSALRGANTGELFF. CDR3 coding DNA: TGTGCCAGCAGCGCCCTCAGGGGCGCGAACACCGGGGAGCTGTTTTTT. Full variable domain (outside the CDR3, taken from reference TRBV28 and TRBJ2-2): DVKVTQSSRYLVKRTGEKVFLECVQDMDHENMFWYRQDPGLGLRLIYFSYDVKMKEKGDIPEGYSVSREKKERFSLILESASTNQTSMYLCASSALRGANTGELFFGEGSRLTVL.

This clone was counted only a few times. The chain carries TRBV6-5 and TRBJ2-7; 10 bases match TRBD1. V lost 5 bases, J lost 0 bases, and 4 bases stayed unmatched. The CDR3 contains 15 residues. From germline, CDR1 is MNHEY and CDR2 SVGAGI. The CDR3 region has the DNA TGTGCCAGCAGTGCCGGGACAGGGGTCTCCTACGAGCAGTACTTC. Translation gives CASSAGTGVSYEQYF.

The chain joins TRBV9 to TRBJ2-3; 9 bases are shared with TRBD2. From germline, CDR1 is SGDLS and CDR2 YYNGEE. V lost 3 bases, J lost 4 bases, and 6 bases stayed unmatched. The CDR3 covers 15 residues. CDR3 sequence reads: CASSDPGLASDTQYF. In DNA form, the CDR3 reads TGTGCCAGCAGCGATCCGGGACTAGCATCAGATACGCAGTATTTT.

The chain has TRBV28 and TRBJ2-1; 11 bases are a match to TRBD2. This CDR3 region has 13 residues. Germline loops: CDR1 MDHEN, CDR2 SYDVKM. With 6 bases clipped from V and 8 bases from J, the junction kept 3 bases outside the gene matches. CDR3 residues: CASRLAGGDEQFF. CDR3 nucleotides: TGTGCCAGCAGATTAGCGGGGGGGGATGAGCAGTTCTTC.

The chain joins TRBV2 to TRBJ1-5, with D perhaps matching TRBD1 (6 bases). V was pared by 7 bases and J by 6 bases, with 13 bases between. CDR3 size: 13 residues. Per the germline V gene, CDR1 is SNHLY and CDR2 is FYNNEI. This CDR3 reads CASKGDGFQPQHF. The CDR3 nucleotides read TGTGCCAGCAAGGGGGACGGTTTTCAGCCCCAGCATTTT.

The chain uses TRBV10-3 and TRBJ2-1; 13 bases match TRBD2. J was trimmed by 0 bases and V by 8 bases; bases with no gene match: 13. The CDR3 loop spans 19 amino acids. From germline, CDR1 is ENHRY and CDR2 SYGVKD. As DNA, the CDR3 is TGTGCCATCCCCCTTACCCGACTAGCGGGGGGCCACTCCTACAATGAGCAGTTCTTC. Translating it yields CAIPLTRLAGGHSYNEQFF.

This clone has just one count. The chain has TRBV2 and TRBJ1-1; D gene uncertain. The germline V and J ends were trimmed by 7 bases and 1 base, with 13 bases remaining between them. CDR3 length equals 14 residues. CDR1 SNHLY and CDR2 FYNNEI come from the germline V gene. The CDR3 loop reads CASILVTRNTEAFF. The CDR3 nucleotides are TGTGCCAGCATCCTCGTTACGAGGAACACTGAAGCTTTCTTT.

The chain recombines TRBV12-5 with TRBJ2-4, with a weak D call TRBD2 (6 bases). The germline gives CDR1 LGHNT, CDR2 FRNRAP. This CDR3 has 19 amino acids. Trimming took off 1 base at V and 7 bases at J, with 26 bases between the two ends. The CDR3 DNA follows: TGTGCTAGTGGTTTGGAATCTTTATCTGGGCCCCTGGAGGGGAACATTCAGTACTTC. Its protein is CASGLESLSGPLEGNIQYF.

V is TRBV9 and J is TRBJ1-3; tentative D call: TRBD1 (6 bases). V was pared by 1 base and J by 4 bases, with 12 bases between. This CDR3 spans 15 amino acids. CDR1 SGDLS and CDR2 YYNGEE come from the germline V gene. In DNA, the CDR3 is TGTGCCAGCAGCGTAAATACAGGGCTCGGAAACACCATATATTTT. Translating it yields CASSVNTGLGNTIYF. Variable domain in full (rest from reference TRBV9 and TRBJ1-3): DSGVTQTPKHLITATGQRVTLRCSPRSGDLSVYWYQQSLDQGLQFLIQYYNGEERAKGNILERFSAQQFPDLHSELNLSSLELGDSALYFCASSVNTGLGNTIYFGEGSWLTVV.

The chain joins TRBV18 to TRBJ1-2; TRBD1 matches at 8 bases. The junction had 13 bases not matched to a gene; V was cut back by 3 bases and J by 4 bases. CDR3 size: 17 residues. Germline assignment: CDR1 KGHSH and CDR2 LQKENI. CDR3 residues: CASSPLTGQGSIYGYTF. The DNA of the CDR3 is TGTGCCAGCTCACCTTTAACCGGACAGGGATCAATCTATGGCTACACCTTC. Drawing the rest from reference TRBV18 and TRBJ1-2, the complete variable domain is NAGVMQNPRHLVRRRGQEARLRCSPMKGHSHVYWYRQLPEEGLKFMVYLQKENIIDESGMPKERFSAEFPKEGPSILRIQQVVRGDSAAYFCASSPLTGQGSIYGYTFGSGTRLTVV.

This sequence joins TRBV5-4 and TRBJ2-1; weak D call: TRBD2 (6 bases). Germline V gene lookup returns CDR1 SGHNT and CDR2 YYREEE (reference sequence). V dropped 4 bases and J dropped 2 bases, with 13 bases sitting between them. The CDR3 has 15 amino acids. CDR3: CASSRVGGAYNEQFF. CDR3 DNA: TGTGCCAGCAGCCGGGTCGGGGGAGCCTACAATGAGCAGTTCTTC.

With regard to this clone: Germline and junction disagree at one end, which may indicate a read error. The rearrangement uses TRBV10-3 and TRBJ1-2; D ambiguous. The CDR3 has 12 residues. The germline V gene has CDR1 ENHRY and CDR2 SYGVKD. The CDR3 sequence: CAISESTLGRAF. The CDR3 DNA follows: TGTGCCATCAGTGAGTCGACGCTAGGGCGGGCCTTC.